This paragraph reports one T cell receptor beta chain. Its antigen remains unidentified. This CDR3 spans 13 amino acids. Per germline, CDR1 LGHDT and CDR2 YNNKEL (reference sequence). The V and J ends lost 2 bases and 2 bases respectively, with 6 bases between them. Sequencing was performed with immunoSEQ multiplex PCR; in TCRdb, only in-frame clones are kept and a portion is missing. The data show under 95,000 clones, with 80% to 90% seen just once and over 7.5% held by the top ten. The sample is drawn from a study of T cell responses to AZD1222 COVID-19 vaccine. Overall study findings and caveats: Possibly, clonal diversity was underestimated; donors were largely white British and included more females. Reports say nearly half of spike-specific TCRs go after unmutated variant regions.

The clonotype comes from an adult in good health. The J gene is TRBJ1-2, the V gene TRBV3-1 (or the pseudogene TRBV3-2), with unresolved D. The material sequenced was peripheral blood, taken on day 0 of AZD1222 vaccination. The CDR3 sequence is CASSQRANYGYTF. CDR3 in DNA: TGTGCCAGCAGCCAACGGGCAAACTATGGCTACACCTTC.